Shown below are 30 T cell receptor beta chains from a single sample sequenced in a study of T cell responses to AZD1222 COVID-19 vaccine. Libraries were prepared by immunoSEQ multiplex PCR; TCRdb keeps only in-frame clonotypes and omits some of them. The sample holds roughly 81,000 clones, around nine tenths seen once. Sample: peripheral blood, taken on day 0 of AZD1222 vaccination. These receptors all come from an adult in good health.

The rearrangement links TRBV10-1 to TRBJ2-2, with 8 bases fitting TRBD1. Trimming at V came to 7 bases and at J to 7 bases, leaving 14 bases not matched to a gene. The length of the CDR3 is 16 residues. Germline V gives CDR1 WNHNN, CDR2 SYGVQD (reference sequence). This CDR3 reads CASTRDRGLSDGELFF. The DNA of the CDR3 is TGCGCCAGCACCCGAGACAGGGGCCTAAGTGACGGGGAGCTGTTTTTT.

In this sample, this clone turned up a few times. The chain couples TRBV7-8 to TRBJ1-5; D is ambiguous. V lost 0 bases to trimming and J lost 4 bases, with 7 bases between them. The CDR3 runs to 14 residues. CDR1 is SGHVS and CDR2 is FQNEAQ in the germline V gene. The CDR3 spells CASSLAPRNQPQHF. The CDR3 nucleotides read TGTGCCAGCAGCTTAGCGCCGAGAAATCAGCCCCAGCATTTT.

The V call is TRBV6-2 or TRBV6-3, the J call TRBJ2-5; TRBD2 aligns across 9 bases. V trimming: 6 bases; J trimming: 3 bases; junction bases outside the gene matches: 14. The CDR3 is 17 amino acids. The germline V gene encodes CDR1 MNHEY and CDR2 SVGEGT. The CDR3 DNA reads TGTGCCAGCAGCCGCGGGGCTAGCGGGATTGTGGAAGAGACCCAGTACTTC. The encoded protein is CASSRGASGIVEETQYF.

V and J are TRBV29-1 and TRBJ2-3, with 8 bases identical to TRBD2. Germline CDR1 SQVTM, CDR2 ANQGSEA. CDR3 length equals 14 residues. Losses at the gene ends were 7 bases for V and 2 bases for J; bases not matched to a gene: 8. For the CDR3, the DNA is TGCAGCGCTAAACTAGCGGTGGTCACAGATACGCAGTATTTT. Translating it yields CSAKLAVVTDTQYF.

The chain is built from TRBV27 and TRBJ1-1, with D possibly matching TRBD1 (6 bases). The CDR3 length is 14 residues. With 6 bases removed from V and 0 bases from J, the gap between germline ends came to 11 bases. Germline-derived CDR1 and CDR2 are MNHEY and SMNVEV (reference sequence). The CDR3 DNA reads TGTGCCAGCAGCCGGACAGCAATGAACACTGAAGCTTTCTTT. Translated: CASSRTAMNTEAFF.

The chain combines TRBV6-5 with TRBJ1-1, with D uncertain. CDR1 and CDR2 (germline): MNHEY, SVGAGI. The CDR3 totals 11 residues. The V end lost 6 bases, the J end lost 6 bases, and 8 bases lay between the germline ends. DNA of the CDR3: TGTGCCAGCAGGAAAGGGCCTGAAGCTTTCTTT. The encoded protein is CASRKGPEAFF.

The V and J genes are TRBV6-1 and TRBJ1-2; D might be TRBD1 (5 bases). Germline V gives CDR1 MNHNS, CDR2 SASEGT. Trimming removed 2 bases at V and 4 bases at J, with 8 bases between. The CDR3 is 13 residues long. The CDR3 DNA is TGTGCCAGCAGTGAACGGGGCGGCTATGGCTACACCTTC. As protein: CASSERGGYGYTF.

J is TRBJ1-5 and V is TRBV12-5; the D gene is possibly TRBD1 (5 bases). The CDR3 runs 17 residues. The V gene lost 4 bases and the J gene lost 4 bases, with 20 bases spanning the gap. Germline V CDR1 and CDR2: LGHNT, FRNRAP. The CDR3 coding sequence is TGTGCTAGTGGTTCTAACCCCGGGAGGGGCATTAATCAGCCCCAGCATTTT. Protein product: CASGSNPGRGINQPQHF. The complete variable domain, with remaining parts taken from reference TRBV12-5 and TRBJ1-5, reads DARVTQTPRHKVTEMGQEVTMRCQPILGHNTVFWYRQTMMQGLELLAYFRNRAPLDDSGMPKDRFSAEMPDATLATLKIQPSEPRDSAVYFCASGSNPGRGINQPQHFGDGTRLSIL.

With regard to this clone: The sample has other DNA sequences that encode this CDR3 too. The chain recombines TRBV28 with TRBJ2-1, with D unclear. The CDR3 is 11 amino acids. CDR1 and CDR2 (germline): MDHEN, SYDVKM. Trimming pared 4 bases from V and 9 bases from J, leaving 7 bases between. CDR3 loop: CASSSLGEQFF. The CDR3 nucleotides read TGTGCCAGCAGTTCCCTGGGTGAGCAGTTCTTC. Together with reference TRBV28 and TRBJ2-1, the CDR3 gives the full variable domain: DVKVTQSSRYLVKRTGEKVFLECVQDMDHENMFWYRQDPGLGLRLIYFSYDVKMKEKGDIPEGYSVSREKKERFSLILESASTNQTSMYLCASSSLGEQFFGPGTRLTVL.

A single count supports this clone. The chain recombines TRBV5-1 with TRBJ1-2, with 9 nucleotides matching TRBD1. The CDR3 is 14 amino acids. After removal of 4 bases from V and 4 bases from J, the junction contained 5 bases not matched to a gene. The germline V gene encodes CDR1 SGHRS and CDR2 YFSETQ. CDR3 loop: CASSLGQGLYGYTF. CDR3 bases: TGCGCCAGCAGCCTGGGACAGGGACTCTATGGCTACACCTTC.

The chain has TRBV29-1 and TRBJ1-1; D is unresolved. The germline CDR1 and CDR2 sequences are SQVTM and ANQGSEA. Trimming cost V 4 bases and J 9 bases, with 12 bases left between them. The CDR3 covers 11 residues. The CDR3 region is CSVATSDKAFF. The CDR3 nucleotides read TGCAGCGTTGCGACCTCTGATAAAGCTTTCTTT.

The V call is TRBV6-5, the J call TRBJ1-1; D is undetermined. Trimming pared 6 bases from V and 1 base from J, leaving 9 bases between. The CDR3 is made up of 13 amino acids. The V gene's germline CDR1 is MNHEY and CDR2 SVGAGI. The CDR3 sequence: CASREVENTEAFF. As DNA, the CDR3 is TGTGCCAGCAGAGAGGTGGAGAACACTGAAGCTTTCTTT.

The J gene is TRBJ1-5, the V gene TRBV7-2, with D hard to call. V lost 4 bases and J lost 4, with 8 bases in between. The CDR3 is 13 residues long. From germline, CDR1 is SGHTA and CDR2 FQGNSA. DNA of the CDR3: TGTGCCAGCAGCTCCTCCTGGAATCAGCCCCAGCATTTT. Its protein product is CASSSSWNQPQHF.

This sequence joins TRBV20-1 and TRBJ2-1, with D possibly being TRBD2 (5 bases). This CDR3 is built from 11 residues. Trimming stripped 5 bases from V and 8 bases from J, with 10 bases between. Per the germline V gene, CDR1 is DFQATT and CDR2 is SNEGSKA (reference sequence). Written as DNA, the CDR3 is TGCAGTGCTTGGACTGGCGATGAGCAGTTCTTC. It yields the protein CSAWTGDEQFF.

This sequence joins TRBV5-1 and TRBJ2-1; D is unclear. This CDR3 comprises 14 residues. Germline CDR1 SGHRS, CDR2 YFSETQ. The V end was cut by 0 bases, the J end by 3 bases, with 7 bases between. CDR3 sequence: CASSLEVNYNEQFF. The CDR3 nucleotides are TGCGCCAGCAGCTTGGAAGTCAACTACAATGAGCAGTTCTTC. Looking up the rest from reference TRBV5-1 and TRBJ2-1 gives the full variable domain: KAGVTQTPRYLIKTRGQQVTLSCSPISGHRSVSWYQQTPGQGLQFLFEYFSETQRNKGNFPGRFSGRQFSNSRSEMNVSTLELGDSALYLCASSLEVNYNEQFFGPGTRLTVL.

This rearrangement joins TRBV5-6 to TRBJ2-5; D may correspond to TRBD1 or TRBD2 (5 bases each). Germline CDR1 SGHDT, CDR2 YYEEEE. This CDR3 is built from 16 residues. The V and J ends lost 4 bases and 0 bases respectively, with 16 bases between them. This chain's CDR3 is CASSEAGTEYQETQYF. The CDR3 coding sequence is TGTGCCAGCAGCGAGGCCGGGACGGAGTACCAAGAGACCCAGTACTTC.

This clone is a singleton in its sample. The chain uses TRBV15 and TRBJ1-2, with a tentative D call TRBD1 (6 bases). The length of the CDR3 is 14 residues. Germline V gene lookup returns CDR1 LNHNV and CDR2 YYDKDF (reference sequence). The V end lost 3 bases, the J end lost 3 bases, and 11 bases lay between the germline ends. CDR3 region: CATSSARGDYGYTF. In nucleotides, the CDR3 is TGTGCCACCAGCAGCGCCAGGGGCGACTATGGCTACACCTTC.

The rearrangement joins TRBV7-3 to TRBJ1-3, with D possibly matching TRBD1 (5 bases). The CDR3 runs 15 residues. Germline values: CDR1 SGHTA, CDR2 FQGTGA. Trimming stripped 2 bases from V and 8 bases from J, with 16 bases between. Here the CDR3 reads CASSLGQATGDTIYF. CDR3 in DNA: TGTGCCAGCAGCTTAGGACAAGCCACGGGGGACACCATATATTTT.

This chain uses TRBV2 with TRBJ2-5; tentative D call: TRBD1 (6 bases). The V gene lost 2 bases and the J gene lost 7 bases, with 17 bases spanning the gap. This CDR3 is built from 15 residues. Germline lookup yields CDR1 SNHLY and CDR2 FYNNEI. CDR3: CASSERTAYLGTQYF. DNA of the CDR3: TGTGCCAGCAGTGAAAGGACAGCGTATTTGGGGACCCAGTACTTC.

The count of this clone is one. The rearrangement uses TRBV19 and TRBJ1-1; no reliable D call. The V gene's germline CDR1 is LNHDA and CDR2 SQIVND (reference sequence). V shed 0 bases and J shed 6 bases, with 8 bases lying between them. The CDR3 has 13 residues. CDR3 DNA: TGTGCCAGTAGTATAGAGGCTAGGGCTGAAGCTTTCTTT. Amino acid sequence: CASSIEARAEAFF.

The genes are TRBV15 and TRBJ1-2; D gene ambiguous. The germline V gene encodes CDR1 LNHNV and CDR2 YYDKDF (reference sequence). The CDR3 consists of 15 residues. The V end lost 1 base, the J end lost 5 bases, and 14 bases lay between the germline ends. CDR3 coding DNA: TGTGCCACCAGCAGAGTCGTCGTCAAAGGGTATGGCTACACCTTC. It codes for CATSRVVVKGYGYTF.

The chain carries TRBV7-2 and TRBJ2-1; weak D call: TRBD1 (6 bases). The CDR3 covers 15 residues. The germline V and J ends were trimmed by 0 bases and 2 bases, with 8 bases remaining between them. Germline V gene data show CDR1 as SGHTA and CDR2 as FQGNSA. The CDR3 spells CASSLAQGTYNEQFF. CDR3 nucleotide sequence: TGTGCCAGCAGCTTAGCACAGGGCACCTACAATGAGCAGTTCTTC.

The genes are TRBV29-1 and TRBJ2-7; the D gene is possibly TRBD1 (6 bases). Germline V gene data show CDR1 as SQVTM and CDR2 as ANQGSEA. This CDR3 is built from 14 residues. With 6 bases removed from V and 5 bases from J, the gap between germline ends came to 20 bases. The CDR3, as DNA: TGCAGCGTGGTCAGGGGTGGGGGTGAAGACGAGCAGTACTTC. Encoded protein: CSVVRGGGEDEQYF.

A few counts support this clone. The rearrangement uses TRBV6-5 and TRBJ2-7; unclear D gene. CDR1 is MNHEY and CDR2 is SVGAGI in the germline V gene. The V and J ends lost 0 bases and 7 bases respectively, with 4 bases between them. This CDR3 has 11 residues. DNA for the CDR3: TGTGCCAGCAGTTACTCAGGGGAGCAGTACTTC. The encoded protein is CASSYSGEQYF.

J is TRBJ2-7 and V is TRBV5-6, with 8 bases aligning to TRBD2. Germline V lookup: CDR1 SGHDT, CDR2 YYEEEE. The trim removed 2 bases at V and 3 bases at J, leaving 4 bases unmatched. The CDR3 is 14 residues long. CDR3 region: CASSFSGTDYEQYF. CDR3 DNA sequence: TGTGCCAGCAGCTTTAGCGGGACCGACTACGAGCAGTACTTC.

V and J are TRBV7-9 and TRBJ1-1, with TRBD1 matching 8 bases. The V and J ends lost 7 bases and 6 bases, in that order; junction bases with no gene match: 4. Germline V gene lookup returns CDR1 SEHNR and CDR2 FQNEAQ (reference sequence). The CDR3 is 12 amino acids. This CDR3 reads CASNQGASEAFF. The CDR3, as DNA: TGTGCCAGCAACCAGGGGGCATCTGAAGCTTTCTTT.

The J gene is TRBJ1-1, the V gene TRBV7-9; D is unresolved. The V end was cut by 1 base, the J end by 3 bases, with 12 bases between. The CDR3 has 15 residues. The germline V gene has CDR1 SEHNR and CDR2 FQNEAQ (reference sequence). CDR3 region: CASSLDIFGDTEAFF. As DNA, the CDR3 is TGTGCCAGCAGCTTAGATATTTTCGGAGACACTGAAGCTTTCTTT.

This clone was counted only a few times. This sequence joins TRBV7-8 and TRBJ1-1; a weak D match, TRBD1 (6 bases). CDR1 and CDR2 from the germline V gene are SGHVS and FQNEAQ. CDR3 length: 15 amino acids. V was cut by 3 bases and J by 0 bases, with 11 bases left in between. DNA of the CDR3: TGTGCCAGCAGCTTCCCGGGACATCTGAACACTGAAGCTTTCTTT. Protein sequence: CASSFPGHLNTEAFF.

The CDR3 is CASSHLAGSYNEQFF. Written as DNA, the CDR3 is TGTGCCAGCAGCCACCTAGCGGGGTCTTACAATGAGCAGTTCTTC. The chain links TRBV28 to TRBJ2-1, with 9 bases aligning to TRBD2. This CDR3 contains 15 residues. Germline V CDR1 and CDR2: MDHEN, SYDVKM. Trimming took 6 bases from V and 4 from J; bases not matched to a gene: 7.

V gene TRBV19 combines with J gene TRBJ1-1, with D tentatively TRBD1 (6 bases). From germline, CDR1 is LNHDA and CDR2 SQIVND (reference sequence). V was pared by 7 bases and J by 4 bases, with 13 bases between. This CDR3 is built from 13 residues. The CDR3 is CASIQQGFTEAFF. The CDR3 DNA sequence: TGTGCCAGTATTCAACAGGGTTTCACTGAAGCTTTCTTT.